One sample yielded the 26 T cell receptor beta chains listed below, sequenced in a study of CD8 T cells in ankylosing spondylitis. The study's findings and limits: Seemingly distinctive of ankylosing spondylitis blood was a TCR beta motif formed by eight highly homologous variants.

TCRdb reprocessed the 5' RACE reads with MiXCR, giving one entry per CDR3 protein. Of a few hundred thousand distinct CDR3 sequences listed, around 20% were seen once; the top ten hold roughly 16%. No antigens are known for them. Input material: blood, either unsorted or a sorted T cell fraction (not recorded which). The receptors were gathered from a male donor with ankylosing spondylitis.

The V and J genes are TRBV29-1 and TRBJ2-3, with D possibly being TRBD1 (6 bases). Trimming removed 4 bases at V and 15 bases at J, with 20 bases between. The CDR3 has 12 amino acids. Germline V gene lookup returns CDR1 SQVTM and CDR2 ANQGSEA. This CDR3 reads CSVGKGQDVIYF. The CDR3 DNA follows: TGCAGCGTTGGAAAGGGACAAGACGTAATATATTTT.

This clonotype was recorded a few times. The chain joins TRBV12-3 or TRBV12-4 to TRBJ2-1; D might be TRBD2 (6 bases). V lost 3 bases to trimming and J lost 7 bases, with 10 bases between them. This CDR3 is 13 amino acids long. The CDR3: CASSFGRSNEQFF. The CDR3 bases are TGTGCCAGCAGTTTCGGGAGATCGAATGAGCAGTTCTTC.

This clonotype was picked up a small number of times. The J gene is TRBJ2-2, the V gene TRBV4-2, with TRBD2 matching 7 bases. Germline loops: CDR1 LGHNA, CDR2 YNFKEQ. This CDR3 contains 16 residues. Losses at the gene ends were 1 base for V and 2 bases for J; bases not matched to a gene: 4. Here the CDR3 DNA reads TGTGCCAGCAGCCAAGCGCTAGCGGCTAACACCGGGGAGCTGTTTTTT. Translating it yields CASSQALAANTGELFF.

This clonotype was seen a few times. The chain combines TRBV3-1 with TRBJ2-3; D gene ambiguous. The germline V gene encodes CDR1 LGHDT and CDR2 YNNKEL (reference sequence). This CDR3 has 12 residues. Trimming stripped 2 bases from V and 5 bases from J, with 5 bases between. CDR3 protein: CASSQFLDTQYF. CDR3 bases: TGTGCCAGCAGCCAATTCTTAGATACGCAGTATTTT.

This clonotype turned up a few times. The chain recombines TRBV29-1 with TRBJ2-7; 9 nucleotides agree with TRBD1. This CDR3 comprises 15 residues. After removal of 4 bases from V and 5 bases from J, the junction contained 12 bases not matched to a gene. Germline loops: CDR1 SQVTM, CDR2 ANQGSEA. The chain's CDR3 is CSVGGDREFWNEQYF. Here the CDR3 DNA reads TGCAGCGTTGGTGGGGACAGGGAATTTTGGAACGAGCAGTACTTC.

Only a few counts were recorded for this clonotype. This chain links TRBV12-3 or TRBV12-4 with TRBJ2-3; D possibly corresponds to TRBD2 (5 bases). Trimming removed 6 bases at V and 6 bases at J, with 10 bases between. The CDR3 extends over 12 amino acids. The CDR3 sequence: CASRDWADTQYF. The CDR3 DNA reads TGTGCCAGCAGGGACTGGGCGGATACGCAGTATTTT.

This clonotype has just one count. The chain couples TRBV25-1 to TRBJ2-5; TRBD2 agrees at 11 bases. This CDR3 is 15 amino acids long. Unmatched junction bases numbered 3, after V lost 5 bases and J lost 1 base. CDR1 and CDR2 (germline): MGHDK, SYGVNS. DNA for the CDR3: TGTGCCAGCAGTAGGGGACTAGCGGTCCAAGAGACCCAGTACTTC. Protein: CASSRGLAVQETQYF.

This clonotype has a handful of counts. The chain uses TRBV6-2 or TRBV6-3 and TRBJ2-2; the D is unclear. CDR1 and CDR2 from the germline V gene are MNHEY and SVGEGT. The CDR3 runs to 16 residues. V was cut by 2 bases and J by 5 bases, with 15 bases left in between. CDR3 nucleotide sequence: TGTGCCAGCAGTTACATCACCGGACGGTCGACCGGGGAGCTGTTTTTT. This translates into CASSYITGRSTGELFF.

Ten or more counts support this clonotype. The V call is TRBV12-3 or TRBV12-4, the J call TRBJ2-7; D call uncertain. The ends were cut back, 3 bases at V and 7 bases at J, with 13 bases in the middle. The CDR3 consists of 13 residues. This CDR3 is CASSLEPPSEQYF. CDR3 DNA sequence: TGTGCCAGCAGTTTGGAGCCCCCTAGTGAGCAGTACTTC.

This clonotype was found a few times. The CDR3 DNA is TGCAGCGTTGTGGAGGCCTTCCAAGAGACCCAGTACTTC. Its protein product is CSVVEAFQETQYF. The chain joins TRBV29-1 to TRBJ2-5, with a tentative D call TRBD2 (5 bases). Trimming cost V 4 bases and J 1 base, with 10 bases left between them. The CDR3 is 13 amino acids. Germline loops: CDR1 SQVTM, CDR2 ANQGSEA.

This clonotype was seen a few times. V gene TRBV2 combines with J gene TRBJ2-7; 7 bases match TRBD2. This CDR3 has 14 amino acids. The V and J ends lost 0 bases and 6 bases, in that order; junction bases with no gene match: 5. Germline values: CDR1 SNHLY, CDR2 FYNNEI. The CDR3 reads CASSEAQRGGEQYF. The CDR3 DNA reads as TGTGCCAGCAGTGAAGCCCAGCGGGGTGGCGAGCAGTACTTC.

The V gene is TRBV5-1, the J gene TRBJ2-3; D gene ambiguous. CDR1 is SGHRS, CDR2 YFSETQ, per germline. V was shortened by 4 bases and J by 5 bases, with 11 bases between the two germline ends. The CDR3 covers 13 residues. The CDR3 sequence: CASSSLGLDTQYF. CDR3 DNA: TGCGCCAGCAGCAGTCTCGGGTTAGATACGCAGTATTTT.

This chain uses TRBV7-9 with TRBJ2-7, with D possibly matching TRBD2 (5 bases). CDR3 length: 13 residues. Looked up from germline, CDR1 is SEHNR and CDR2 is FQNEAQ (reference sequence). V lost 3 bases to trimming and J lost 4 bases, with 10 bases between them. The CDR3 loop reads CASSLGWEYEQYF. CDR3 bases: TGTGCCAGCAGCTTGGGGTGGGAGTACGAGCAGTACTTC.

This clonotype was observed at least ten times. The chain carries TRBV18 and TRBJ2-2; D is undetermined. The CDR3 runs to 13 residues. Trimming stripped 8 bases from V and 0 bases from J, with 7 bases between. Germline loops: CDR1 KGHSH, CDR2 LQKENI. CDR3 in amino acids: CASSPPNTGELFF. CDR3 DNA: TGTGCCAGCAGTCCTCCGAACACCGGGGAGCTGTTTTTT.

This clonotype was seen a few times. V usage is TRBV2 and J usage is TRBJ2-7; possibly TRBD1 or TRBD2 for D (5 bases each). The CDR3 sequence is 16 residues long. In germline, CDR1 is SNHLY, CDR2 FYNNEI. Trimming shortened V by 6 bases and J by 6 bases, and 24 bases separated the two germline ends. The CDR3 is CASRRPPGPRPIEQYF. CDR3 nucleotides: TGTGCCAGCAGGCGGCCCCCGGGACCCAGACCCATCGAGCAGTACTTC.

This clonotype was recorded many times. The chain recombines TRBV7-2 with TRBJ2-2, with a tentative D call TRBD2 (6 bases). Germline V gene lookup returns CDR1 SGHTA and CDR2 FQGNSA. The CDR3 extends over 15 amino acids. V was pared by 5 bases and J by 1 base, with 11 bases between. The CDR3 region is CASSVHSGNTGELFF. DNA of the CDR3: TGTGCCAGCAGCGTACATAGCGGGAACACCGGGGAGCTGTTTTTT.

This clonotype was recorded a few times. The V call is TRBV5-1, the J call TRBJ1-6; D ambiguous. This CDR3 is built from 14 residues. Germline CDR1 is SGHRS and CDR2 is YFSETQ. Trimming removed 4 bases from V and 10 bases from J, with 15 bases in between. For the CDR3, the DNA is TGCGCCAGCAGCGCCGACGGACGTGGCTCACCCCTCCACTTT. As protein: CASSADGRGSPLHF.

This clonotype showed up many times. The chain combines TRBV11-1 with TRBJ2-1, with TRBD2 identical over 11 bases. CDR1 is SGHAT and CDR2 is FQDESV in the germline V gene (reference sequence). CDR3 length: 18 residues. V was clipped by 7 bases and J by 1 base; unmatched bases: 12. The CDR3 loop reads CASNPPLAGGPSYNEQFF. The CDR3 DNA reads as TGTGCCAGCAACCCCCCCCTAGCGGGAGGCCCTTCCTACAATGAGCAGTTCTTC.

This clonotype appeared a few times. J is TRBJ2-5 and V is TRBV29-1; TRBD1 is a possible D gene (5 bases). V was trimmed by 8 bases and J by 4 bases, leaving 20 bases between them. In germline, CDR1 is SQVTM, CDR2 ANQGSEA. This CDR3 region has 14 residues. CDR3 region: CSTTPRRQGETQYF. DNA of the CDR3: TGCAGCACAACACCCCGACGGCAGGGAGAGACCCAGTACTTC.

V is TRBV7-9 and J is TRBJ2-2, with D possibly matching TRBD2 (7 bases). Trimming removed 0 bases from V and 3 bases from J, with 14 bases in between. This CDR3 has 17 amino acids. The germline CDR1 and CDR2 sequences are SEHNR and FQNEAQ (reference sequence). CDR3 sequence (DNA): TGTGCCAGCAGCTTAGCGCGCGGGGGCTCGGACACCGGGGAGCTGTTTTTT. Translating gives CASSLARGGSDTGELFF.

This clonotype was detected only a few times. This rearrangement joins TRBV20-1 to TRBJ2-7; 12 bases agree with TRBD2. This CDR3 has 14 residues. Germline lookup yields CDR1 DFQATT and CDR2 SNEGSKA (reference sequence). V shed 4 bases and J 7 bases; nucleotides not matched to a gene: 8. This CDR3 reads CSAKDSSGRVEQYF. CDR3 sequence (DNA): TGCAGTGCTAAAGATTCTAGCGGGAGGGTTGAGCAGTACTTC.

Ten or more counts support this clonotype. The CDR3 loop reads CASSRDSLNTEAFF. Here the CDR3 DNA reads TGTGCCAGCAGTCGGGACAGCTTGAACACTGAAGCTTTCTTT. V is TRBV12-3 or TRBV12-4 and J is TRBJ1-1; 7 bases are a match to TRBD1. The V and J ends lost 5 bases and 0 bases, in that order; junction bases with no gene match: 3. The CDR3 is 14 amino acids.

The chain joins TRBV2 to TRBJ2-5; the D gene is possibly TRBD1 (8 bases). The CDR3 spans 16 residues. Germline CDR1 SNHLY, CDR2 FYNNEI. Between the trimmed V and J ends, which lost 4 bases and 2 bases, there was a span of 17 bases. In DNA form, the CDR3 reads TGTGCCAGCAGTGGGGGACAGGTGGGACTACAAGAGACCCAGTACTTC. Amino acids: CASSGGQVGLQETQYF.

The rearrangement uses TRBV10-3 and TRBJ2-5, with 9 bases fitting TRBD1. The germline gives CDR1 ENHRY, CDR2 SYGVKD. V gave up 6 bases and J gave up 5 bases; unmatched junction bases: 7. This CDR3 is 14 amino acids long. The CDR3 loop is CAIRMGQGIETQYF. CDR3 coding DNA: TGTGCCATCAGGATGGGACAGGGAATTGAGACCCAGTACTTC.

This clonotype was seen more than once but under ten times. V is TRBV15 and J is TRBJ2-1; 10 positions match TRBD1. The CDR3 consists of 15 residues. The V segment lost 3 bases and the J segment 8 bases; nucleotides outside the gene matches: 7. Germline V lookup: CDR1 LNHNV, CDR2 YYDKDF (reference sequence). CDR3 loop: CATSRDWDRGYEQFF. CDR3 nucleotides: TGTGCCACCAGCAGGGATTGGGACAGGGGCTATGAGCAGTTCTTC.

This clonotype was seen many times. Here the CDR3 reads CSVLPYRGTGELFF. CDR3 DNA: TGCAGCGTTCTACCCTACAGGGGCACCGGGGAGCTGTTTTTT. The chain is built from TRBV29-1 and TRBJ2-2; 7 bases line up with TRBD1. The V and J ends lost 5 bases and 4 bases, in that order; junction bases with no gene match: 7. The CDR3 covers 14 residues. In germline, CDR1 is SQVTM, CDR2 ANQGSEA.